This T cell receptor (beta chain) was sequenced during a study of blood T cells in healthy people across ages. Broader study findings: There were more naive CD4+ cells and higher diversity in long-lived donors than in aged donors.

This clonotype was seen only a few times. Its antigen is currently unknown. A second PCR of 7 to 11 cycles used a sample-barcoded 5' primer and a J-beta primer mix. TCRdb fed the 5' RACE reads into MiXCR, producing one record per CDR3 protein. This table has approximately 1.5 million distinct CDR3 sequences, roughly 43% appearing once. The V end lost 5 bases, the J end lost 3 bases, and 7 bases lay between the germline ends. Germline loops: CDR1 DFQATT, CDR2 SNEGSKA (reference sequence). The CDR3 runs to 11 residues. This receptor was obtained from a woman aged 18 to 35 in good health. This chain uses TRBV20-1 with TRBJ1-1; TRBD1 is a possible D gene (6 bases). Sequenced: blood. CDR3 loop: CSAPGDTEAFF. In nucleotides, the CDR3 is TGCAGTGCTCCAGGGGACACTGAAGCTTTCTTT.